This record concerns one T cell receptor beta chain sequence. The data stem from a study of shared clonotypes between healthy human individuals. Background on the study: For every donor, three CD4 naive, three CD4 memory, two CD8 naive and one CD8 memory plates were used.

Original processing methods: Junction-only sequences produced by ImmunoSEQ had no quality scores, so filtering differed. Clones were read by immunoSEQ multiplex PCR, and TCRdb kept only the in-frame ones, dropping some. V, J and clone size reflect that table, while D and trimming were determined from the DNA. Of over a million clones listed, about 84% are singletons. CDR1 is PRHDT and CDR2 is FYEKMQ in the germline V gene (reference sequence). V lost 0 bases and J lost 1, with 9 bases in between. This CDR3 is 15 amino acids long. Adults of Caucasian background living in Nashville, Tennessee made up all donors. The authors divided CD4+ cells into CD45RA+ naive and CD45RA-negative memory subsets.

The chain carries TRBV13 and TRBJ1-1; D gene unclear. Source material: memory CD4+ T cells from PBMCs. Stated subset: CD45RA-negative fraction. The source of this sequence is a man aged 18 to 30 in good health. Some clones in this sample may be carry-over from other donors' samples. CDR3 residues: CASSLGRRTNTEAFF. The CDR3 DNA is TGTGCCAGCAGCTTAGGAAGACGGACGAACACTGAAGCTTTCTTT.